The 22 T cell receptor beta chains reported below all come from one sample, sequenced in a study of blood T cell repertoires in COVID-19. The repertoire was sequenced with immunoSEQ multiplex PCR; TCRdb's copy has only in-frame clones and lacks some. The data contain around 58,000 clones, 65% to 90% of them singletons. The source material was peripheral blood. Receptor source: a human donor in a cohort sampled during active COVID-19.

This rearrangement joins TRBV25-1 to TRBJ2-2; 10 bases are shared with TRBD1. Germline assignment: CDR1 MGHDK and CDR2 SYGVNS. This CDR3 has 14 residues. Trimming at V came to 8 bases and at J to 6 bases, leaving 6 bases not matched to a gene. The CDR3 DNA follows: TGTGCCAGCCGTCCGGGACAGGGGCCCGGGGAGCTGTTTTTT. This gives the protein CASRPGQGPGELFF.

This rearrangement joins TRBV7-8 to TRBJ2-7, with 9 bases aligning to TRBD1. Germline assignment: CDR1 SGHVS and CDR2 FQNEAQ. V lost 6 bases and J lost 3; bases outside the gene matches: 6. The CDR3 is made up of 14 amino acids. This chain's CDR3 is CASRAGTGFYEQYF. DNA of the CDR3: TGTGCCAGCAGGGCCGGGACAGGGTTCTACGAGCAGTACTTC.

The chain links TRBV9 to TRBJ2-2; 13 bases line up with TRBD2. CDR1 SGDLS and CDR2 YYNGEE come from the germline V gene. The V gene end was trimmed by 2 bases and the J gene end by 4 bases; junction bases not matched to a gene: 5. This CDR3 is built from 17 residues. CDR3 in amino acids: CASSVTSGGAGTGELFF. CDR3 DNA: TGTGCCAGCAGCGTCACTAGCGGGGGGGCAGGCACCGGGGAGCTGTTTTTT.

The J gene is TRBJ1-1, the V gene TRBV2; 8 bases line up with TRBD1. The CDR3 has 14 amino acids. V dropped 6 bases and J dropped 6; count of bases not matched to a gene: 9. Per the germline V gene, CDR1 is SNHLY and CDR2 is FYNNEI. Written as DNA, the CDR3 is TGTGCCAGCAGGGGGGAACAGGGGGTCTCTGAAGCTTTCTTT. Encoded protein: CASRGEQGVSEAFF.

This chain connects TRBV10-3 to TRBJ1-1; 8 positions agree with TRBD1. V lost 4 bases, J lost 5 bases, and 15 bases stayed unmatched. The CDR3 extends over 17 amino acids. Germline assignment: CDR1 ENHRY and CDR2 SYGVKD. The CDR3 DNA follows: TGTGCCATCAGTGGACGACAGGGGAAGGGGGGGTTGACTGAAGCTTTCTTT. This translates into CAISGRQGKGGLTEAFF.

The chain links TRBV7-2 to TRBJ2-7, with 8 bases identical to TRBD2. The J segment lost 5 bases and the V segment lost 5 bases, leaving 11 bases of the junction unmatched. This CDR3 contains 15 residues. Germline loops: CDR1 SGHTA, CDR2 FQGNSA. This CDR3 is CASSPPGGTTNEQYF. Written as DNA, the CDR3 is TGTGCCAGCAGCCCGCCGGGGGGGACAACGAACGAGCAGTACTTC.

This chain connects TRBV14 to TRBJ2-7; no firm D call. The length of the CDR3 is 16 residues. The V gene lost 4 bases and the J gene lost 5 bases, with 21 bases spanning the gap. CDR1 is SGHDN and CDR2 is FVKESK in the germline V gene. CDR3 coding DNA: TGTGCCAGCAGCCCCTCCAGAAGAATCCGATCCCACGAGCAGTACTTC. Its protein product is CASSPSRRIRSHEQYF.

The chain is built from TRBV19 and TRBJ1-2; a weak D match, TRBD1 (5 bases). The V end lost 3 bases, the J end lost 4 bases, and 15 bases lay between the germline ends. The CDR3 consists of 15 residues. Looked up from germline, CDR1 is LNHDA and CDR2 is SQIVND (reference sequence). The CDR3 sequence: CASSMGGGQGYGYTF. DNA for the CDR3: TGTGCCAGTAGTATGGGAGGAGGGCAGGGCTATGGCTACACCTTC.

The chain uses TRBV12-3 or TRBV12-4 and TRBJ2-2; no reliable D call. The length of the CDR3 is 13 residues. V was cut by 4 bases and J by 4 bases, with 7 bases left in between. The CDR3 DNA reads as TGTGCCAGCAGTTCCCACACCACCGGGGAGCTGTTTTTT. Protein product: CASSSHTTGELFF.

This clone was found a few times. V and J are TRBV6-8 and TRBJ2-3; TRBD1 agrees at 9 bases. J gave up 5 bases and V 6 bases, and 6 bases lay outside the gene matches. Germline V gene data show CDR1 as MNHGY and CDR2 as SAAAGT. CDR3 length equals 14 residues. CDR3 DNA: TGTGCCAGCAGCAACAGGGGGCGGGGAGATACGCAGTATTTT. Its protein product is CASSNRGRGDTQYF.

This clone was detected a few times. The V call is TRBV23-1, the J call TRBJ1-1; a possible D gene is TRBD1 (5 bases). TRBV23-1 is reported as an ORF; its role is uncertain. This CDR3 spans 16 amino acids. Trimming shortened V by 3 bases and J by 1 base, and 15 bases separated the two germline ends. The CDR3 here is CASSHYSQGPNTEAFF. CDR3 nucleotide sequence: TGCGCCAGCAGTCATTACTCTCAGGGCCCGAACACTGAAGCTTTCTTT.

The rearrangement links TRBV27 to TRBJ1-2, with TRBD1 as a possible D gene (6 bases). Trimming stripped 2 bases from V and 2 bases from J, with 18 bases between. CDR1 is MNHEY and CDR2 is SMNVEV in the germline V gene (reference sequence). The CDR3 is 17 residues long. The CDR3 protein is CASSLTRPGTKNYGYTF. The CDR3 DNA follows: TGTGCCAGCAGTTTAACGCGACCCGGGACAAAGAACTATGGCTACACCTTC.

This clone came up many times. The CDR3 spells CASSVSSGVEQYF. The CDR3 coding sequence is TGTGCCAGCAGCGTTTCTAGCGGTGTCGAGCAGTACTTC. The V and J genes are TRBV9 and TRBJ2-7, with 7 bases fitting TRBD2. Trimming cost V 2 bases and J 6 bases; bases outside gene matches: 5. Germline values: CDR1 SGDLS, CDR2 YYNGEE. The CDR3 covers 13 residues.

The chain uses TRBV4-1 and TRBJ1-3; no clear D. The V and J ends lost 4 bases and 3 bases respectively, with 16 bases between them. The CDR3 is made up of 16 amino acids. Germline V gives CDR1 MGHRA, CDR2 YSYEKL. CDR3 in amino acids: CASSPVSQAIGNTIYF. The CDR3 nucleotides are TGCGCCAGCAGCCCAGTTTCCCAGGCAATTGGAAACACCATATATTTT.

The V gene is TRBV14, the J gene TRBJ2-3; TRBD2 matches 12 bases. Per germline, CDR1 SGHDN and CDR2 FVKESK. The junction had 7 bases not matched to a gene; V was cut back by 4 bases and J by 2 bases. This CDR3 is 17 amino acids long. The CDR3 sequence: CASSLRLAGAFTDTQYF. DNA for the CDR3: TGTGCCAGCAGCCTTAGACTAGCGGGGGCCTTCACAGATACGCAGTATTTT.

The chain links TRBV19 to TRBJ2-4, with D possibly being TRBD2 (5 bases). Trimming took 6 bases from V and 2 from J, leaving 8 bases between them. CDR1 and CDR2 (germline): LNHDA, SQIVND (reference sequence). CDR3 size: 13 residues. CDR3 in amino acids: CASREDPKNIQYF. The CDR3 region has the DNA TGTGCCAGTAGGGAGGATCCCAAAAACATTCAGTACTTC.

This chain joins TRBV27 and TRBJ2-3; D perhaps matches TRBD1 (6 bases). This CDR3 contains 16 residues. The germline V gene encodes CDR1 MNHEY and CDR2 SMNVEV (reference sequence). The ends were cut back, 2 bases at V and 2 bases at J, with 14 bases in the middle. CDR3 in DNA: TGTGCCAGCAGTTTAGTTACAGGGAGCCCCACAGATACGCAGTATTTT. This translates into CASSLVTGSPTDTQYF.

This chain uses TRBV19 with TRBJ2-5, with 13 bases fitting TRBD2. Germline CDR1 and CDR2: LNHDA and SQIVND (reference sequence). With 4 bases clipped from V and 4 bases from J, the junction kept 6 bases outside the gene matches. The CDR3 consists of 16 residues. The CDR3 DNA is TGTGCCAGTAGTAATGGACTAGCGGGGGCCGGAGAGACCCAGTACTTC. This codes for CASSNGLAGAGETQYF.

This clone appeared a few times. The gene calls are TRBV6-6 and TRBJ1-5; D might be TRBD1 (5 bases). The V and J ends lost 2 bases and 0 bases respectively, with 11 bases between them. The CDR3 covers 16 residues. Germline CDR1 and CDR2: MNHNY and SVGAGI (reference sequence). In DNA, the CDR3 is TGTGCCAGCAGTTACATGGGTAGGGGTAGCAATCAGCCCCAGCATTTT. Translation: CASSYMGRGSNQPQHF.

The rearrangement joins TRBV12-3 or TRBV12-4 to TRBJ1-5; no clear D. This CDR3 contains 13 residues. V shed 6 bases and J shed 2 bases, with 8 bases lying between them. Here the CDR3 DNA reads TGTGCCAGCAGCGCTAGCGGCAATCAGCCCCAGCATTTT. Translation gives CASSASGNQPQHF.

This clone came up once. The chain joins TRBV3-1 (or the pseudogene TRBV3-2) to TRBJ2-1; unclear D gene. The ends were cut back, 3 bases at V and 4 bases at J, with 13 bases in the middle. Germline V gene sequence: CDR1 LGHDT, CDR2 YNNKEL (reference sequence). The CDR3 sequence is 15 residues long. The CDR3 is CASSQIKAVYNEQFF. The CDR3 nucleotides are TGTGCCAGCAGCCAGATAAAGGCGGTGTACAATGAGCAGTTCTTC.

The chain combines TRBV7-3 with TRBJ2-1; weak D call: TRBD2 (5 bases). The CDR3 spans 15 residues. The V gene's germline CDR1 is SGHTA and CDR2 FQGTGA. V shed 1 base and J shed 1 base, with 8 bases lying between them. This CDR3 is CASSLSGGSYNEQFF. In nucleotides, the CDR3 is TGTGCCAGCAGCTTAAGCGGCGGGTCCTACAATGAGCAGTTCTTC.